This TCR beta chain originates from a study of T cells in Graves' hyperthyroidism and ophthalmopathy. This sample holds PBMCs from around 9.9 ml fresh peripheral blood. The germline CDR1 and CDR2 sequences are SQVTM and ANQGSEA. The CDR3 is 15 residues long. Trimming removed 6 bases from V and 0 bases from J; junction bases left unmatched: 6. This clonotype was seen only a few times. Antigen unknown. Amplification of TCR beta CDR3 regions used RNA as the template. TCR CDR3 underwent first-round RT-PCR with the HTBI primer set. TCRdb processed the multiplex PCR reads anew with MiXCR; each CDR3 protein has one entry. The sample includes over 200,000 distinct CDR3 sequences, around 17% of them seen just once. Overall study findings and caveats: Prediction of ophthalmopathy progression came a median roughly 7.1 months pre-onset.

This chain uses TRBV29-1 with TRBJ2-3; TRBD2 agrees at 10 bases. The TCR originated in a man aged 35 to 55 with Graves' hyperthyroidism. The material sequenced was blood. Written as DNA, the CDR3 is TGCAGCGTAGCGGGGGGGGACCATAGCACAGATACGCAGTATTTT. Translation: CSVAGGDHSTDTQYF.